This TCR beta chain was found in a study of control samples from healthy donors and cancer patients. Deletions cut 4 bases from V and 6 bases from J, with 10 bases between. CDR3 length equals 12 residues. Germline values: CDR1 SNHLY, CDR2 FYNNEI. This table comes from immunoSEQ multiplex PCR, and its TCRdb copy is limited to in-frame clones, with some not included. The table lists 96,000 or so clones, over 90% of them singletons, with roughly 8% in the top ten. The sequencing input was blood. V is TRBV2 and J is TRBJ2-7; a weak D match, TRBD2 (5 bases). This clonotype was obtained from a man aged 18 to 30 in good health. This CDR3 is CASSVLGSEQYF. The CDR3 DNA reads as TGTGCCAGCAGTGTATTAGGGAGCGAGCAGTACTTC. The full variable domain, in which reference TRBV2 and TRBJ2-7 provide the parts outside the CDR3, is EPEVTQTPSHQVTQMGQEVILRCVPISNHLYFYWYRQILGQKVEFLVSFYNNEISEKSEIFDDQFSVERPDGSNFTLKIRSTKLEDSAMYFCASSVLGSEQYFGPGTRLTVT.